This T cell receptor beta chain was recorded in a study of blood T cell repertoires in COVID-19. Those enrolled, adults aged roughly 18 to 100 years, came from around 24 US areas. Participant-given clinical history determined each cohort assignment. Libraries were prepared by immunoSEQ multiplex PCR; TCRdb keeps only in-frame clonotypes and omits some of them. The sample contains about 220,000 clones, about 91% of which appear only once. Germline V lookup: CDR1 SGHRS, CDR2 YFSETQ. The CDR3 is made up of 15 amino acids. Unmatched junction bases numbered 4, after V lost 2 bases and J lost 2 bases. The sequence came from a woman in her 40s with acute COVID-19. Sequencing was done on a sample of PBMCs or T cells enriched from blood (not recorded which). The chain is built from TRBV5-1 and TRBJ1-2; 9 bases map to TRBD1. This CDR3 is CASSLAGTGNYGYTF. The DNA of the CDR3 is TGCGCCAGCAGCTTAGCCGGGACAGGGAACTATGGCTACACCTTC.